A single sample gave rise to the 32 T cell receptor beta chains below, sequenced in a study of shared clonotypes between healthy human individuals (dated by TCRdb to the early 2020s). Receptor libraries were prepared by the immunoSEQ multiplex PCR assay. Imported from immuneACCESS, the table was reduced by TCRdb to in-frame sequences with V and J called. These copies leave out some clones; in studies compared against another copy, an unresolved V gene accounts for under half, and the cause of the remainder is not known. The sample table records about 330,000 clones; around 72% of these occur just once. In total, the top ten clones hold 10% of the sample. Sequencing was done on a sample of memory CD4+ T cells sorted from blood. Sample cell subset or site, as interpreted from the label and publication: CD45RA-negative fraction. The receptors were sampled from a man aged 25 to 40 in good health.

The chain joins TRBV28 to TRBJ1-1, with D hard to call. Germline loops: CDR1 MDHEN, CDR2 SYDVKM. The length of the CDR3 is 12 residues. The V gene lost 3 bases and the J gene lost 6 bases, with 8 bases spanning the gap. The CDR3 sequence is CASSLKAAEAFF. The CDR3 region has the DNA TGTGCCAGCAGTTTGAAAGCAGCTGAAGCTTTCTTT.

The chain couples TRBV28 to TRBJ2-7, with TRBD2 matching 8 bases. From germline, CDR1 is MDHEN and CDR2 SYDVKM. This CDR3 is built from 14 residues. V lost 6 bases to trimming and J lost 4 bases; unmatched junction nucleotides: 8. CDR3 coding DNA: TGTGCCAGCAGCCTAGGGAGCGGGAGATACGAGCAGTACTTC. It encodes CASSLGSGRYEQYF.

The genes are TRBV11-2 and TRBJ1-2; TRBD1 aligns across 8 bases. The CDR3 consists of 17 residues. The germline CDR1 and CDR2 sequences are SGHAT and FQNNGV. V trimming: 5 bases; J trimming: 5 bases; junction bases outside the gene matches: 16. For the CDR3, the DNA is TGTGCCAGCAGCCCCATCGCCCTTAGGGACAGGAAATATGGCTACACCTTC. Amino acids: CASSPIALRDRKYGYTF.

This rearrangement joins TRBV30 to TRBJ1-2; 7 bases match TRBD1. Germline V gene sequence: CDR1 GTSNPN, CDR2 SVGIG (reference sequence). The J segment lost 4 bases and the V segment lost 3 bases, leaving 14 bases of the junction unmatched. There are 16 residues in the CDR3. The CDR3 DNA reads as TGTGCCTGGAGGACCCAACCGGGACAGATTACCTATGGCTACACCTTC. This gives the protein CAWRTQPGQITYGYTF.

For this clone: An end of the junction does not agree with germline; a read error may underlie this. CDR3 loop: CASSSGSQSNF. CDR3 nucleotide sequence: TGTGCCAGCAGTTCGGGGTCGCAGTCGAATTTT. The chain joins TRBV6-6 to TRBJ2-3, with D maybe TRBD2 (5 bases). The CDR3 extends over 11 amino acids. Germline CDR1 and CDR2: MNHNY and SVGAGI (reference sequence).

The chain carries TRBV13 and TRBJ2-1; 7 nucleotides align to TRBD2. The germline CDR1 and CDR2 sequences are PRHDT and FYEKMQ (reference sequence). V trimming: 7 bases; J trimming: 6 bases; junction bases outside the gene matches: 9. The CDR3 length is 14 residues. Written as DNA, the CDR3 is TGTGCCAGCAACCGGCGGGAGTTCTTCAATGAGCAGTTCTTC. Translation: CASNRREFFNEQFF.

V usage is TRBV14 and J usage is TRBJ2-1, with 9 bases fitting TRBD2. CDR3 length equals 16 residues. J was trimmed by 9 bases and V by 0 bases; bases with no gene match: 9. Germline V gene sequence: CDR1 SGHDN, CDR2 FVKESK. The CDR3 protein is CASSQELAGTMGEQFF. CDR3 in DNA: TGTGCCAGCAGCCAAGAACTAGCGGGTACAATGGGTGAGCAGTTCTTC.

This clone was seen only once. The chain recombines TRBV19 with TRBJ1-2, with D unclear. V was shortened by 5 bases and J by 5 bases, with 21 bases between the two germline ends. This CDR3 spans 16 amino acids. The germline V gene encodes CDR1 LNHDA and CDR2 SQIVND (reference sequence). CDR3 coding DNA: TGTGCCAGTAGTCATCGGAGTGCCAGGAATGTATATGGCTACACCTTC. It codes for CASSHRSARNVYGYTF.

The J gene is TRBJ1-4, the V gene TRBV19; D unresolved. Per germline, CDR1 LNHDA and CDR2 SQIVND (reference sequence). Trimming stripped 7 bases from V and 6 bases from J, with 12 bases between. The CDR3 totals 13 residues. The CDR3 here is CASIAGPYEKLFF. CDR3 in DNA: TGTGCCAGTATCGCCGGACCCTATGAAAAACTGTTTTTT.

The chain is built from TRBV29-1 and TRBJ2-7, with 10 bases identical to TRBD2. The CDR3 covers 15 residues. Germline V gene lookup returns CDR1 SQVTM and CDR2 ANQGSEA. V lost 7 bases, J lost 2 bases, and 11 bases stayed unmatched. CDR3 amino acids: CSAKETSGPTYEQYF. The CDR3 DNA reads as TGCAGCGCGAAGGAGACTAGCGGGCCTACCTACGAGCAGTACTTC.

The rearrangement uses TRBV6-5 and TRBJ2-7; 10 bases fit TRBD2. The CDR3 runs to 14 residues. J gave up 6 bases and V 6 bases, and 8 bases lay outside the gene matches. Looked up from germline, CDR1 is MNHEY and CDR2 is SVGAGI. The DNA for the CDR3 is TGTGCCAGCAGGCGAGCGGGAGGGCCGGCCGAGCAGTACTTC. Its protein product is CASRRAGGPAEQYF.

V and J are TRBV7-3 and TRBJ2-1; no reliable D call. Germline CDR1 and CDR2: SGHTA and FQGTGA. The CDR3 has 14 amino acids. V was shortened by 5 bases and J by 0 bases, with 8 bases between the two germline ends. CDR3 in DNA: TGTGCCAGCAGCAAAGATAGCTCCTACAATGAGCAGTTCTTC. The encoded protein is CASSKDSSYNEQFF.

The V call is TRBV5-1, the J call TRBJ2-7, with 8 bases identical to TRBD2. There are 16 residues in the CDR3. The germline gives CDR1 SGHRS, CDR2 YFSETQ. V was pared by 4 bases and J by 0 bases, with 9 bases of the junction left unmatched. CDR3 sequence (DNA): TGCGCCAGCAGCCGGACAAGCGGGAGCATCTCCTACGAGCAGTACTTC. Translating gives CASSRTSGSISYEQYF.

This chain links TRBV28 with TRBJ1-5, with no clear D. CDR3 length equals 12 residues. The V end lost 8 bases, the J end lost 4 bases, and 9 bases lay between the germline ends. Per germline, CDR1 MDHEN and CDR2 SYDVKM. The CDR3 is CASGRPNQPQHF. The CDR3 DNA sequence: TGTGCCAGCGGACGACCTAATCAGCCCCAGCATTTT. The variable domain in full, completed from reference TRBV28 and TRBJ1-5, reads DVKVTQSSRYLVKRTGEKVFLECVQDMDHENMFWYRQDPGLGLRLIYFSYDVKMKEKGDIPEGYSVSREKKERFSLILESASTNQTSMYLCASGRPNQPQHFGDGTRLSIL.

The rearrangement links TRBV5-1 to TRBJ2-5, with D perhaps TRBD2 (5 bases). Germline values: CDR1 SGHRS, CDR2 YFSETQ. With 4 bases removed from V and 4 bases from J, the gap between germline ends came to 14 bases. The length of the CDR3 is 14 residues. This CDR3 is CASSPGYRGETQYF. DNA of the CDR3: TGCGCCAGCAGCCCGGGGTATCGGGGAGAGACCCAGTACTTC.

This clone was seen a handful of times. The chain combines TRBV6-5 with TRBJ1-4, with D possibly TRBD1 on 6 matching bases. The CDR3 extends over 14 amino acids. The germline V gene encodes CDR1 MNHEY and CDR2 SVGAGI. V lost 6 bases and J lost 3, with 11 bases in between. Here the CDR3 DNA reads TGTGCCAGCAGCCCTGCAGGGGCTAATGAAAAACTGTTTTTT. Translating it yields CASSPAGANEKLFF.

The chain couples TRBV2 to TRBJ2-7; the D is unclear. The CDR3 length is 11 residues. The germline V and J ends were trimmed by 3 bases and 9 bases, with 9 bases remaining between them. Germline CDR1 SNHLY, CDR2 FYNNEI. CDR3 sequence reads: CASSEGIRQYF. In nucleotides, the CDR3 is TGTGCCAGCAGTGAGGGGATTAGGCAGTACTTC.

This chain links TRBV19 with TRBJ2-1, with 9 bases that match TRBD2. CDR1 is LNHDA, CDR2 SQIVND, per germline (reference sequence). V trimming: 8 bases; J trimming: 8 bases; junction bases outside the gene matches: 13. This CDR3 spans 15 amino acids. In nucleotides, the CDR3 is TGTGCCAGTGGGGGGGGTAGCGGGAGATGGCATGAGCAGTTCTTC. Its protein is CASGGGSGRWHEQFF.

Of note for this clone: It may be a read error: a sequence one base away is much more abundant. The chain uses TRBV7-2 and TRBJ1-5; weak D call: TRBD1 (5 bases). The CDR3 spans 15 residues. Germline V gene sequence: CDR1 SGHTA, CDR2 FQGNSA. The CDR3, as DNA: TGTGCCAGCAGCTTAGGTGACAGCGGGAATCAGTCCCAGCATTTT. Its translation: CASSLGDSGNQSQHF. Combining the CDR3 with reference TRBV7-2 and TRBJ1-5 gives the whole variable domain GAGVSQSPSNKVTEKGKDVELRCDPISGHTALYWYRQSLGQGLEFLIYFQGNSAPDKSGLPSDRFSAERTGGSVSTLTIQRTQQEDSAVYLCASSLGDSGNQSQHFGDGTRLSIL.

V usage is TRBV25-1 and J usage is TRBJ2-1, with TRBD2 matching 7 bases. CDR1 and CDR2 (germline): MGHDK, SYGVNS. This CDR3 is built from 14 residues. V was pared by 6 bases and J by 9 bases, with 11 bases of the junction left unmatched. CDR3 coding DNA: TGTGCCAGCAGCCGCCCAGGCGGGAGCGGTGAGCAGTTCTTC. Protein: CASSRPGGSGEQFF.

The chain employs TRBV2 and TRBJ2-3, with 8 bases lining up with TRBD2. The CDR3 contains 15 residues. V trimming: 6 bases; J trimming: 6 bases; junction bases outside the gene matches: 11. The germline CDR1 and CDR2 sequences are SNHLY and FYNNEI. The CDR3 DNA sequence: TGTGCCAGCAGGGCCGGGACTAGTGTCTCCGATACGCAGTATTTT. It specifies CASRAGTSVSDTQYF.

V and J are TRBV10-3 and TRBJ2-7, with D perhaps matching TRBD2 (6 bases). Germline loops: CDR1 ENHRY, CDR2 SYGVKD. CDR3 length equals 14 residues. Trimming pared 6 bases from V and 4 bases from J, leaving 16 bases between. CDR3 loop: CAISGGRVSYEQYF. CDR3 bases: TGTGCCATCAGCGGGGGACGGGTGTCGTACGAGCAGTACTTC.

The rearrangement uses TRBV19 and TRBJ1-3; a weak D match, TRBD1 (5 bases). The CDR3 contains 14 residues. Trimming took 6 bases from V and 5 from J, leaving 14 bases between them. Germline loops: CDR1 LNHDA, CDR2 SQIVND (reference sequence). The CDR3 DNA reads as TGTGCCAGTAGCCCCCTTGGGGCGCGAAACACCATATATTTT. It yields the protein CASSPLGARNTIYF.

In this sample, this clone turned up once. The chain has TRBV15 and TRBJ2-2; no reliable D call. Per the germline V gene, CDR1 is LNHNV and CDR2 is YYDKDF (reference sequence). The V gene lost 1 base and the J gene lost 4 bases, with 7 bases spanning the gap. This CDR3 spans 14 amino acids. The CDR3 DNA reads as TGTGCCACCAGCAGAGGCTCCTCCACCGGGGAGCTGTTTTTT. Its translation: CATSRGSSTGELFF.

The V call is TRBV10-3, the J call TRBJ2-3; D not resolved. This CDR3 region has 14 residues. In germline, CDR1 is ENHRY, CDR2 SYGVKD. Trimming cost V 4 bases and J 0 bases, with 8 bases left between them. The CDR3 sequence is CAISVVGSTDTQYF. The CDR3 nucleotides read TGTGCCATCAGTGTGGTCGGAAGCACAGATACGCAGTATTTT.

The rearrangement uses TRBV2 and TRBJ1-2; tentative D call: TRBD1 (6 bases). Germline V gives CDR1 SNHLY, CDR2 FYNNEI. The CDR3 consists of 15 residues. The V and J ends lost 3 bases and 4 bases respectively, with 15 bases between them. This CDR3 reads CASSEPGANRYGYTF. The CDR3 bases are TGTGCCAGCAGTGAGCCAGGGGCTAACCGCTATGGCTACACCTTC. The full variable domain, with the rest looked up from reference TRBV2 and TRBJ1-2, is EPEVTQTPSHQVTQMGQEVILRCVPISNHLYFYWYRQILGQKVEFLVSFYNNEISEKSEIFDDQFSVERPDGSNFTLKIRSTKLEDSAMYFCASSEPGANRYGYTFGSGTRLTVV.

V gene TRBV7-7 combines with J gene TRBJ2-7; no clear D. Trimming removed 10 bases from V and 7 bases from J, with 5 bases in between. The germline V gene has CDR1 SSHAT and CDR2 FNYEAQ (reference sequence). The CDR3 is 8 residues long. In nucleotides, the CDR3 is TGTGCCAAAGGGGAGCAGTACTTC. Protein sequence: CAKGEQYF.

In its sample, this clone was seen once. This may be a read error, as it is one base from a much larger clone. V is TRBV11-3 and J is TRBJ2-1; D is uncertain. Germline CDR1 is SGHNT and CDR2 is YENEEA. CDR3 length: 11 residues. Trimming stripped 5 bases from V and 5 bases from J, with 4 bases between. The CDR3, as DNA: TGTGCCAGCAGCCGGAACAATGAGCAGTTCTTC. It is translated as CASSRNNEQFF.

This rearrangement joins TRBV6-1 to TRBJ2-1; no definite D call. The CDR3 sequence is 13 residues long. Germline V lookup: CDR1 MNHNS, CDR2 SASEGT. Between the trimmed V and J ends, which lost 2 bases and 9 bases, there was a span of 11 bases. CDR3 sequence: CASSEITSVEQFF. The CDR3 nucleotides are TGTGCCAGCAGTGAAATAACGAGCGTTGAGCAGTTCTTC.

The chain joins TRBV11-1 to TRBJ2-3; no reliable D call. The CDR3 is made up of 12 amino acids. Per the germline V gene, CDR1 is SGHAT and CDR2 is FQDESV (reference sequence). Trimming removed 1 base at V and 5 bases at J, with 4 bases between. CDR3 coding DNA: TGTGCCAGCAGCTTAGTTCAAGATACGCAGTATTTT. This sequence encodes CASSLVQDTQYF.

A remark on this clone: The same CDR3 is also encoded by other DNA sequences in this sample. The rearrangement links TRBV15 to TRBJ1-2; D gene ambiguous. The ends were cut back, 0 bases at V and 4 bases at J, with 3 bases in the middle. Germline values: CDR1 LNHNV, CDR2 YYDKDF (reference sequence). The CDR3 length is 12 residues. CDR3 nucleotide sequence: TGTGCCACCAGCAGAGATAGCTATGGCTACACCTTC. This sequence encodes CATSRDSYGYTF. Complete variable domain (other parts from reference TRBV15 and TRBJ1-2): DAMVIQNPRYQVTQFGKPVTLSCSQTLNHNVMYWYQQKSSQAPKLLFHYYDKDFNNEADTPDNFQSRRPNTSFCFLDIRSPGLGDTAMYLCATSRDSYGYTFGSGTRLTVV.

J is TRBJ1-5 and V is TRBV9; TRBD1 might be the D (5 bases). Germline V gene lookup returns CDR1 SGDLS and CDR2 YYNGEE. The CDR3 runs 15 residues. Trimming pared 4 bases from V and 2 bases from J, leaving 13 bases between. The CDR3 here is CASSPGLGGNQPQHF. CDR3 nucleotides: TGTGCCAGCAGCCCCGGACTGGGGGGCAATCAGCCCCAGCATTTT.